The rows below give T cell receptor beta chains drawn from one sample of a study of graft-versus-host responses after intestinal transplantation. The repertoire was sequenced with immunoSEQ multiplex PCR; TCRdb's copy has only in-frame clones and lacks some. This repertoire shows some 4,700 clones, less than 35% found once; its top ten account for about 22%. Here the sequenced sample was alloreactive CD8+ T cells from a mixed lymphocyte reaction culture, taken before transplantation. The receptor source for this set is a human patient who was an organ donor for intestinal transplantation. Each CDR3 is given with its conserved first and last residue. A D gene is named only where the DNA matches it firmly. Not every row has a clone size; where given, it reads once, few, many or a size class.

size	J	D	V	DNA	CDR3
few	TRBJ1-6	NA	TRBV7-9	TGTGCCAGCAGCAATTTCGTGAGTCAGGCTCAATCACCCCTCCACTTT	CASSNFVSQAQSPLHF
medium-sized	TRBJ1-4	NA	TRBV28	TGTGCCAGCAGTGGACACAGGAATGAAAAACTGTTTTTT	CASSGHRNEKLFF
few	TRBJ2-1	TRBD2	TRBV4-1	TGCGCCAGCAGCCAAGTCGACGGGGGGGCCTTCGAGCAGTTCTTC	CASSQVDGGAFEQFF
NA	TRBJ2-3	TRBD2	TRBV19	TGTGCCAGTAGTATTGCGGGGGGATTCACAGATACGCAGTATTTT	CASSIAGGFTDTQYF
NA	TRBJ1-6	NA	TRBV7-9	TGTGCCAGCAGCCTCGGGTCTAATTCACCCCTCCACTTT	CASSLGSNSPLHF
few	TRBJ1-1	TRBD1	TRBV7-9	TGTGCCAGCAGCTTAGACAGGGGAGCTTTCTTT	CASSLDRGAFF
NA	TRBJ2-3	NA	TRBV11-3	TGTGCCAGCAGCTTAGGCTCTAGCTCCGATACGCAGTATTTT	CASSLGSSSDTQYF
NA	TRBJ2-4	NA	TRBV2	TGTGCCAGCAGTGACATCCTCGGAGGGGGGGCTAAAAACATTCAGTACTTC	CASSDILGGGAKNIQYF
NA	TRBJ2-1	TRBD2	TRBV29-1	TGCAGCGAAAAGCGGGGGGGGGTCAATGAGCAGTTCTTC	CSEKRGGVNEQFF
NA	TRBJ1-1	NA	TRBV20-1	TGCAGTGCTCCGAGGAACACTGAAGCTTTCTTT	CSAPRNTEAFF
few	TRBJ1-1	NA	TRBV29-1	TGCAGCGTGTACTTGAGAGAGAACACTGAAGCTTTCTTT	CSVYLRENTEAFF
NA	TRBJ2-5	NA	TRBV7-9	TGTGCCAGCAGCTTTCAGGTAGCGTGGAGGGAGACCCAGTACTTC	CASSFQVAWRETQYF
NA	TRBJ2-1	NA	TRBV4-1	TGCGCCAGCAGCAGGGGTGGGTATGAGCAGTTCTTC	CASSRGGYEQFF
NA	TRBJ1-2	TRBD1	TRBV9	TGTGCCAGCACCTCAGGGACAGGGAGGATTAACTATGGCTACACCTTC	CASTSGTGRINYGYTF
medium-sized	TRBJ1-1	NA	TRBV29-1	TGCAGCGTAGGGAGTCGCACTGAAGCTTTCTTT	CSVGSRTEAFF
medium-sized	TRBJ2-1	TRBD2	TRBV4-1	TGCGCCAGCAGCCAAGTAGCGGGGGGATACAATGAGCAGTTCTTC	CASSQVAGGYNEQFF
once	TRBJ2-1	TRBD1	TRBV13	TGTGCCAGCAGTAAAGACAGGGGACATGAGCAGTTCTTC	CASSKDRGHEQFF
NA	TRBJ2-3	TRBD2	TRBV6-6	TGTGCCAGCAGTTTGGTTGCGGGGGGGCGATCGGATACGCAGTATTTT	CASSLVAGGRSDTQYF
few	TRBJ1-1	TRBD1	TRBV28	TGTGCCAGCAGTTTATATGCGGGACAGGCAAACCCATACACTGAAGCTTTCTTT	CASSLYAGQANPYTEAFF
few	TRBJ1-1	NA	TRBV7-2	TGTGCCAGCAGCTTAGCAGCACAGGGATCCGAAGCTTTCTTT	CASSLAAQGSEAFF
few	TRBJ1-6	TRBD1	TRBV5-6	TGTGCCAGCAGCTTGGACAGGGGTAATTCACCCCTCCACTTT	CASSLDRGNSPLHF
few	TRBJ1-6	TRBD1	TRBV6-6	TGTGCCAGCAGTTCTTACAGGGGAAGTAATTCACCCCTCCACTTT	CASSSYRGSNSPLHF
NA	TRBJ1-1	TRBD1	TRBV27	TGTGCCAGCACGGGACAGGGTGCGAACACTGAAGCTTTCTTT	CASTGQGANTEAFF
few	TRBJ2-2	NA	TRBV6-6	TGTGCCAGCAGTGCCTCAAGGAGTGGTTCCGGGGAGCTGTTTTTT	CASSASRSGSGELFF
few	TRBJ1-6	TRBD1	TRBV4-1	TGCGCCAGCAGCCATGGACAGGGCAGTAATTCACCCCTCCACTTT	CASSHGQGSNSPLHF
NA	TRBJ2-1	NA	TRBV21-1	TGTGCCAGCAGCAAAGATGCGGGAGACAATGAGCAGTTCTTC	CASSKDAGDNEQFF
medium-sized	TRBJ2-1	TRBD2	TRBV4-1	TGCGCCAGCAGCCATCCTAGCGGGGGGGCACGGAATGAGCAGTTCTTC	CASSHPSGGARNEQFF
NA	TRBJ1-2	NA	TRBV15	TGTGCCACCAGCAATCCCGGTACGGGGTATTGGGGCTACACCTTC	CATSNPGTGYWGYTF